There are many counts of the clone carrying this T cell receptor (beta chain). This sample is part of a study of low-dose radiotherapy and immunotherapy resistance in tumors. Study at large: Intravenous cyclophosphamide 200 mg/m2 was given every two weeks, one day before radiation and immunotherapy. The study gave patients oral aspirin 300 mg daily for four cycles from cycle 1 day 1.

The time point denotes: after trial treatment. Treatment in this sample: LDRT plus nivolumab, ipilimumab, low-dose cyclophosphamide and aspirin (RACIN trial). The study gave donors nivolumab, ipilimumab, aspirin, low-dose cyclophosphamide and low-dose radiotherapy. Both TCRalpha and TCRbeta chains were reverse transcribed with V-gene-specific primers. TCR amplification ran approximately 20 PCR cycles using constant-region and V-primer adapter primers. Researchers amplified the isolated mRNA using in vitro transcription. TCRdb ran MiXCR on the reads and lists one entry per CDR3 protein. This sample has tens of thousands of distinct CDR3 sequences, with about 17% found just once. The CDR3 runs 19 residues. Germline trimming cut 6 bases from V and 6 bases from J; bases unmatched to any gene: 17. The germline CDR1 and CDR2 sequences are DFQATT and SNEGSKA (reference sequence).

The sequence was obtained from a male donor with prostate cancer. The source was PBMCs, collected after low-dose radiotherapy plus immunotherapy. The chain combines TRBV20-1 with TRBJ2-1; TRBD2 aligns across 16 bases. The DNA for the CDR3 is TGCAGTGCAGCTACTCCCGGGACTAGCGGGAGGGATGGGCTCAATGAGCAGTTCTTC. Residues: CSAATPGTSGRDGLNEQFF.